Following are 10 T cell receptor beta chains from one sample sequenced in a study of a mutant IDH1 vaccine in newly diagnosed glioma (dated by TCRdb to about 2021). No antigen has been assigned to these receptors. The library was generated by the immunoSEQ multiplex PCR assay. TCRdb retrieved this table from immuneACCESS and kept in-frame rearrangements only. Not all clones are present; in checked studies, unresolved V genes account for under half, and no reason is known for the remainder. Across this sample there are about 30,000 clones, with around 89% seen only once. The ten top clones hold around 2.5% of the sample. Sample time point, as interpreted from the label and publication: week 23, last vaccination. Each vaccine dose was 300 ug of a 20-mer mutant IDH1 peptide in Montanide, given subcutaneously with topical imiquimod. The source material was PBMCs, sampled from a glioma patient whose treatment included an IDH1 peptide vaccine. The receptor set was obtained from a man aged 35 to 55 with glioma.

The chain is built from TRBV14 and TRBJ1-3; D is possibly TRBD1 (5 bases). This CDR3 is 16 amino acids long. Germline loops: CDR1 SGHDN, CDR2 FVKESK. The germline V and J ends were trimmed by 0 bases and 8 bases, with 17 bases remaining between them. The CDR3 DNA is TGTGCCAGCAGCCAAGAGGGACCGACGAGCGGGCACACCATATATTTT. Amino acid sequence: CASSQEGPTSGHTIYF.

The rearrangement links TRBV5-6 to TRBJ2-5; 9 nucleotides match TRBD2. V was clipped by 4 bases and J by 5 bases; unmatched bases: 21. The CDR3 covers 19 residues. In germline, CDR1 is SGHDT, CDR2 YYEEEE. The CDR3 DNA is TGTGCCAGCAGCCCCCCCCTGGGCAGTAGCGGGAGAATCCAGGAGACCCAGTACTTC. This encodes CASSPPLGSSGRIQETQYF.

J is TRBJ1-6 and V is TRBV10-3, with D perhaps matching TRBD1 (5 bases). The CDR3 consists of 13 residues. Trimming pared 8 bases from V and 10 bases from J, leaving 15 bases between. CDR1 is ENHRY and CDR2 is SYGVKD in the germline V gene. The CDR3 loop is CAISAGGNSPLHF. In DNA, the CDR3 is TGTGCCATCTCCGCCGGGGGGAACTCACCCCTCCACTTT.

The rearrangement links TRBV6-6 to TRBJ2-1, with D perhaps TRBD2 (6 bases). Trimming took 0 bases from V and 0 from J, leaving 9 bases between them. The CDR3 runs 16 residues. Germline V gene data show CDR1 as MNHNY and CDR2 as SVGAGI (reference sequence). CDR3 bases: TGTGCCAGCAGTTACTCCGGGGGAAGCTCCTACAATGAGCAGTTCTTC. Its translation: CASSYSGGSSYNEQFF.

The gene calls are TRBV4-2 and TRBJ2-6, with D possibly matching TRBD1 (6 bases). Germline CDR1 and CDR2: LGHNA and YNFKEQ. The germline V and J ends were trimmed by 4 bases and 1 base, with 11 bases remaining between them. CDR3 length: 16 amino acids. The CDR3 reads CASSLDTGSGANVLTF. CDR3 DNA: TGTGCCAGCAGCCTAGATACAGGGTCTGGGGCCAACGTCCTGACTTTC.

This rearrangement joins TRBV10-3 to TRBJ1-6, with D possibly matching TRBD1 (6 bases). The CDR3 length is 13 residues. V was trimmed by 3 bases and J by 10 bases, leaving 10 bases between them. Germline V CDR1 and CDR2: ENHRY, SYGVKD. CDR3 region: CAISEQGGSPLHF. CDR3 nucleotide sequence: TGTGCCATCAGTGAACAGGGAGGGTCACCCCTCCACTTT.

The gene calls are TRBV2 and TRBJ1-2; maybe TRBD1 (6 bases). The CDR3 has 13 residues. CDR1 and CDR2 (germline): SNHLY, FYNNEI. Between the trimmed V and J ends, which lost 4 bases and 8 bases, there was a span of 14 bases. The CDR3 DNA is TGTGCCAGCAGTGCGAGGGGGGAAGGAGGCTACACCTTC. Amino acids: CASSARGEGGYTF.

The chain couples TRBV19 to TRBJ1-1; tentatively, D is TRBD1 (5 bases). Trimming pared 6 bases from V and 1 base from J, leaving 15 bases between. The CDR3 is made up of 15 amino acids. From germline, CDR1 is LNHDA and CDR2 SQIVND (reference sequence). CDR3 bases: TGTGCCAGTAGACCCGAAATAGGGGCGAACACTGAAGCTTTCTTT. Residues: CASRPEIGANTEAFF.

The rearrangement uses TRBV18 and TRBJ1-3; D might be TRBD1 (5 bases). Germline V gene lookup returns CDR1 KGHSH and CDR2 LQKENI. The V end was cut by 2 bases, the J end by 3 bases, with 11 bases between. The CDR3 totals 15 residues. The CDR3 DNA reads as TGTGCCAGCTCACCAGGGGGAGGACTTGGAAACACCATATATTTT. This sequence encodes CASSPGGGLGNTIYF. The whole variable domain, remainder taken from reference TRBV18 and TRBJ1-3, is NAGVMQNPRHLVRRRGQEARLRCSPMKGHSHVYWYRQLPEEGLKFMVYLQKENIIDESGMPKERFSAEFPKEGPSILRIQQVVRGDSAAYFCASSPGGGLGNTIYFGEGSWLTVV.

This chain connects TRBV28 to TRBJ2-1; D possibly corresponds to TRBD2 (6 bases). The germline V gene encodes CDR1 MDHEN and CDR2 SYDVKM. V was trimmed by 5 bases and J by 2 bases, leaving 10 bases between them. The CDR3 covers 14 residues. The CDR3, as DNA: TGTGCCAGCAGTGTAGCGGCTACCTACAATGAGCAGTTCTTC. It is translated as CASSVAATYNEQFF.